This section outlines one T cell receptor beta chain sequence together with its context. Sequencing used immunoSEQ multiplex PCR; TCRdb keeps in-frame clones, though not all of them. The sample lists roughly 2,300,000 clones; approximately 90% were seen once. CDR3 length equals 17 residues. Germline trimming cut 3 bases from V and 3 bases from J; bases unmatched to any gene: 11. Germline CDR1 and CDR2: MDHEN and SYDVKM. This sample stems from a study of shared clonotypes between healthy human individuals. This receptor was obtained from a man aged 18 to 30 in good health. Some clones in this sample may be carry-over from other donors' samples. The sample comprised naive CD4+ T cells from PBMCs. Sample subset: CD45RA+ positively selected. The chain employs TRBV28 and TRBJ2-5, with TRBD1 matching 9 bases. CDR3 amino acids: CASSFGFLRTGEETQYF. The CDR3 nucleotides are TGTGCCAGCAGTTTCGGGTTTTTACGGACAGGGGAAGAGACCCAGTACTTC.